The rows below give T cell receptor beta chains drawn from one sample of a study of early T cells in non-severe SARS-CoV-2 infection. TCRdb processed the 5' RACE reads anew with MiXCR; each CDR3 protein has one entry. The sample shows about 61,000 distinct CDR3 sequences, approximately 9.3% of them seen only once. The sample was whole blood. The receptor source for this set is an adult who was a healthcare worker with PCR-confirmed SARS-CoV-2 infection or an uninfected control (not recorded which). The CDR3 runs from the conserved cysteine through the conserved F or W. A D gene is named only where the DNA matches it firmly. A clone size is listed for some rows: how often the clone was seen (once, few, many), or a class if it is expanded.

V: TRBV6-1; D: .; length: 12; J: TRBJ2-2; size: many; DNA: TGTGCCAGCAGGGATGGGGCCGGGGAGCTGTTTTTT; CDR3: CASRDGAGELFF
V: TRBV27; D: TRBD1; length: 15; J: TRBJ1-1; size: few; DNA: TGTGCCAGCAGCCGGGACAGGGTAGTAATTGGTGAAGCTTTCTTT; CDR3: CASSRDRVVIGEAFF
V: TRBV11-2; D: .; length: 13; J: TRBJ2-5; size: .; DNA: TGTGCCAGCAGCGTAGGGAGAAGAGAGACCCAGTACTTC; CDR3: CASSVGRRETQYF
V: TRBV30; D: .; length: 13; J: TRBJ2-4; size: few; DNA: TGTGCCTGGAGTGAGGGGGGCTTAAACATTCAGTACTTC; CDR3: CAWSEGGLNIQYF
V: TRBV12-3/TRBV12-4; D: TRBD2; length: 18; J: TRBJ2-4; size: few; DNA: TGTGCCAGCAGTTTCATCGGTGCCCCCGAGCTAGCGGGGAAGATTCAGTACTTC; CDR3: CASSFIGAPELAGKIQYF
V: TRBV7-9; D: .; length: 14; J: TRBJ1-5; size: few; DNA: TGTGCCAGCAGCACCTTAATGGTGGGTCAGCCCCAGCATTTT; CDR3: CASSTLMVGQPQHF
V: TRBV12-3/TRBV12-4; D: .; length: 14; J: TRBJ2-1; size: many; DNA: TGTGCCAGCAGTCCAGGAGGGTCCTACAATGAGCAGTTCTTC; CDR3: CASSPGGSYNEQFF
V: TRBV29-1; D: .; length: 12; J: TRBJ2-5; size: .; DNA: TGCAGCGTTGGAGAATTGGGGGAGACCCAGTACTTC; CDR3: CSVGELGETQYF
V: TRBV5-1; D: .; length: 14; J: TRBJ2-3; size: few; DNA: TGCGCCAGCAGCTTCCAGGACAGCACAGATACGCAGTATTTT; CDR3: CASSFQDSTDTQYF
V: TRBV12-3/TRBV12-4; D: TRBD1; length: 16; J: TRBJ1-4; size: .; DNA: TGTGCCAGCAGTCAATACCTTGAGGGGGCGCCTGAAAAACTGTTTTTT; CDR3: CASSQYLEGAPEKLFF
V: TRBV5-6; D: TRBD1; length: 15; J: TRBJ2-1; size: many; DNA: TGTGCCAGCAGCTTGGACAGGGGATTCTACAATGAGCAGTTCTTC; CDR3: CASSLDRGFYNEQFF
V: TRBV3-2; D: .; length: 12; J: TRBJ2-4; size: .; DNA: TGTGCCAGCAGCCAATCTGGAAACATTCAGTACTTC; CDR3: CASSQSGNIQYF
V: TRBV6-2/TRBV6-3; D: TRBD2; length: 15; J: TRBJ2-2; size: .; DNA: TGTGCCAGCAGCCGGACTAGCGGGGGGACCGGGGAGCTGTTTTTT; CDR3: CASSRTSGGTGELFF
V: TRBV2; D: .; length: 12; J: TRBJ2-3; size: .; DNA: TGTGCCAGCAGGGGAGATTCGGATACGCAGTATTTT; CDR3: CASRGDSDTQYF
V: TRBV27; D: .; length: 13; J: TRBJ2-3; size: few; DNA: TGTGCCAGCAGTTTATCGACTACAGATACGCAGTATTTT; CDR3: CASSLSTTDTQYF
V: TRBV5-6; D: .; length: 15; J: TRBJ1-6; size: .; DNA: TGTGCCAGCTCTCTTGGTGCAGGGGATGGATCACCCCTCCACTTT; CDR3: CASSLGAGDGSPLHF
V: TRBV6-1; D: .; length: 14; J: TRBJ2-3; size: few; DNA: TGTGCCAGCAGTGAAGGGGGCGTCAAAGATACGCAGTATTTT; CDR3: CASSEGGVKDTQYF
V: TRBV20-1; D: TRBD1; length: 14; J: TRBJ1-5; size: .; DNA: TGCAGTGCTAGAGATAACAGGGGGCGCCGGCCCCAGCATTTT; CDR3: CSARDNRGRRPQHF
V: TRBV5-6; D: .; length: 13; J: TRBJ1-2; size: .; DNA: TGTGCCAGCAGCTTGGACCAGGCCTATGGCTACACCTTC; CDR3: CASSLDQAYGYTF
V: TRBV21-1; D: .; length: 17; J: TRBJ2-3; size: few; DNA: TGTGCCAGCAGCAATATCCTGGGCCCGCGACCCACAGATACGCAGTATTTT; CDR3: CASSNILGPRPTDTQYF
V: TRBV7-2; D: .; length: 12; J: TRBJ2-2; size: many; DNA: TGTGCCAGCAGCTCTTACACCGGGGAGCTGTTTTTT; CDR3: CASSSYTGELFF
V: TRBV29-1; D: TRBD1; length: 15; J: TRBJ1-2; size: .; DNA: TGCAGCGTTGAAGAGGCCGGGACAGCTAACTATGGCTACACCTTC; CDR3: CSVEEAGTANYGYTF
V: TRBV12-5; D: .; length: 21; J: TRBJ1-5; size: few; DNA: TGTGCTAGTGGTTTGGTAGGGGCTCTGACAAAGACTCACTCTAGCAATCAGCCCCAGCATTTT; CDR3: CASGLVGALTKTHSSNQPQHF
V: TRBV12-3/TRBV12-4; D: .; length: 13; J: TRBJ2-5; size: few; DNA: TGTGCCAGCAGTTTCCCAGGGGCTGAGACCCAGTACTTC; CDR3: CASSFPGAETQYF
V: TRBV7-9; D: .; length: 14; J: TRBJ1-1; size: .; DNA: TGTGCCAGCAGCCCCCGGACGGGGAACACTGAAGCTTTCTTT; CDR3: CASSPRTGNTEAFF
V: TRBV5-6; D: .; length: 13; J: TRBJ1-3; size: few; DNA: TGTGCCAGCAGCCCCGGGACATCGGCGGCCATATATTTT; CDR3: CASSPGTSAAIYF
V: TRBV4-1; D: .; length: 15; J: TRBJ1-2; size: .; DNA: TGCGCCAGCAGCCAAGGGTCTCGGGGGGACTATGGCTACACCTTC; CDR3: CASSQGSRGDYGYTF
V: TRBV29-1; D: TRBD1; length: 15; J: TRBJ1-1; size: many; DNA: TGCAGCGGCTCGAAATTCCCGGGACAGGACACTGAAGCTTTCTTT; CDR3: CSGSKFPGQDTEAFF
V: TRBV10-2; D: TRBD2; length: 16; J: TRBJ2-6; size: few; DNA: TGCGCCAGCAGTGACCCGCGGGGGAGCGGGGCCAACGTCCTGACTTTC; CDR3: CASSDPRGSGANVLTF
V: TRBV7-6; D: TRBD2; length: 15; J: TRBJ2-3; size: many; DNA: TGTGCCAGCAGCTTAAGGGGACTAGCATCAGATACGCAGTATTTT; CDR3: CASSLRGLASDTQYF
V: TRBV6-1; D: TRBD2; length: 15; J: TRBJ2-2; size: few; DNA: TGTGCCAGCATCCTAACTAGCGGGGCCACCGGGGAGCTGTTTTTT; CDR3: CASILTSGATGELFF
V: TRBV4-1; D: .; length: 11; J: TRBJ1-1; size: .; DNA: TGCGCCAGCAGCCGAGGGACCTCAGCTTTCTTT; CDR3: CASSRGTSAFF
V: TRBV24-1; D: .; length: 15; J: TRBJ1-1; size: few; DNA: TGTGCCACCAGTGCAGTAGGGGGAAAGAACACTGAAGCTTTCTTT; CDR3: CATSAVGGKNTEAFF
V: TRBV11-2; D: .; length: 11; J: TRBJ1-2; size: few; DNA: TGTGCCATCGCTGGGGCAGGCGGCTACACCTTC; CDR3: CAIAGAGGYTF
V: TRBV10-2; D: .; length: 18; J: TRBJ2-2; size: .; DNA: TGCGCCAGCAGTGATGGAGGTTGGGGGCGGTCGGGCACCGGGGAGCTGTTTTTT; CDR3: CASSDGGWGRSGTGELFF
V: TRBV7-7; D: .; length: 13; J: TRBJ2-5; size: .; DNA: TGTGCCAGCAGCTTAGCAGGGCCCAGCGTCGTGTACTTC; CDR3: CASSLAGPSVVYF
V: TRBV28; D: .; length: 11; J: TRBJ2-5; size: many; DNA: TGTGCCAGCAGTAGCTCGGAGACCCAGTACTTC; CDR3: CASSSSETQYF
V: TRBV4-2; D: .; length: 16; J: TRBJ2-6; size: few; DNA: TGTGCCAGCAGCCAAATACAGGGTCCTGGGGCCAACGTCCTGACTTTC; CDR3: CASSQIQGPGANVLTF
V: TRBV4-1; D: .; length: 15; J: TRBJ2-1; size: .; DNA: TGCGCCAGCAGCCAAGTGCGGGACTCCTACAATGAGCAGTTCTTC; CDR3: CASSQVRDSYNEQFF
V: TRBV7-6; D: .; length: 14; J: TRBJ2-5; size: few; DNA: TGTCCCAGCAGCTTAGTATTGGACGGAGAGACCCAGTACTTC; CDR3: CPSSLVLDGETQYF